The present entry profiles one TCR beta chain with its context. Its cognate antigen is unknown. Treatment here: oral pan-JAK inhibitor, 5-10 mg twice daily. The sample comes from a study of CD8+ T cells in alopecia areata. V lost 4 bases, J lost 12 bases, and 6 bases stayed unmatched. Germline V lookup: CDR1 SGHDT, CDR2 YYEEEE. This CDR3 has 11 amino acids. The study, taken as a whole, reports: Elevated clonality characterized lesional scalp relative to normal scalp, particularly in alopecia totalis/universalis.

Extracted from the samples, RNA was reverse transcribed into cDNA to serve as the sequencing template. Clones were sequenced by immunoSEQ multiplex PCR, and TCRdb holds only the in-frame ones, with some missing. Of 95,000 to 100,000 clones listed, 61% are singletons. The material was CD8+ T cells sorted from blood, obtained at week 4, from a patient treated with tofacitinib. The V call is TRBV5-6, the J call TRBJ2-7; 8 bases match TRBD1. This TCR derives from a human donor with alopecia areata. CDR3 nucleotides: TGTGCCAGCAGCCGAGGACAGGGACGGTACTTC. It specifies CASSRGQGRYF.